This is a list of T cell receptor beta chains from one sample in a study of blood T cell repertoires in COVID-19. The protocol was immunoSEQ multiplex PCR, while the TCRdb copy is restricted to in-frame clones and leaves out a portion. The repertoire includes 95,000 to 150,000 clones, about 91% of them detected once, and around 0.81% sits in the top ten. Specimen: peripheral blood. These receptors all come from a woman aged 45-60 years with active or convalescent COVID-19. CDR3s include the opening cysteine and the closing phenylalanine or tryptophan. D genes are given only for firm matches. Rows may omit the clone size; those that give it use once, few, many or a size class.

d_call,j_call,clone_size,v_call,cdr3_aa,cdr3_nt
.,TRBJ2-7,.,TRBV6-2/TRBV6-3,CASSYSSFSLTYEQYF,TGTGCCAGCAGTTACTCGTCGTTCTCACTAACCTACGAGCAGTACTTC
.,TRBJ2-1,.,TRBV7-3,CASSFSGSEQFF,TGTGCCAGCAGCTTTAGCGGAAGTGAGCAGTTCTTC
.,TRBJ2-1,.,TRBV27,CASSFLRDYNEQFF,TGTGCCAGCAGTTTCCTTCGGGACTACAATGAGCAGTTCTTC
.,TRBJ1-1,.,TRBV7-9,CASSQEGVVEAFF,TGTGCCAGCAGCCAAGAAGGGGTGGTTGAAGCTTTCTTT
.,TRBJ2-7,.,TRBV30,CAWSVQVQGVQVYEQYF,TGTGCCTGGAGTGTACAAGTGCAGGGCGTACAAGTATACGAGCAGTACTTC
.,TRBJ1-2,.,TRBV20-1,CSASLISGVKGYGYTF,TGCAGTGCTAGTTTGATTTCGGGGGTTAAGGGCTATGGCTACACCTTC
.,TRBJ1-5,.,TRBV6-1,CASSEMSSLGNQPQHF,TGTGCCAGCAGTGAAATGAGCTCATTAGGCAATCAGCCCCAGCATTTT
TRBD2,TRBJ2-3,.,TRBV5-6,CASSLLAGKRDTQYF,TGTGCCAGCAGCTTGCTAGCGGGAAAAAGGGATACGCAGTATTTT
.,TRBJ2-1,.,TRBV6-2/TRBV6-3,CASSLVRGNEQFF,TGTGCCAGCAGCCTAGTCCGGGGCAATGAGCAGTTCTTC
TRBD2,TRBJ2-3,.,TRBV18,CASSPRRVAGISTDTQYF,TGTGCCAGCTCACCCCGGCGGGTAGCGGGCATTAGCACAGATACGCAGTATTTT
TRBD1,TRBJ2-3,.,TRBV6-5,CASSYSPGQGARAQYF,TGTGCCAGCAGTTACTCTCCGGGACAGGGGGCAAGGGCGCAGTATTTT
.,TRBJ2-2,.,TRBV30,CAWSRSRDGELFF,TGTGCCTGGAGTAGGAGCCGTGACGGGGAGCTGTTTTTT
TRBD1,TRBJ1-4,.,TRBV5-5,CASSSNRDRGRYNEKLFF,TGTGCCAGCAGCTCGAACCGGGACAGGGGCCGCTATAATGAAAAACTGTTTTTT
.,TRBJ1-3,once,TRBV28,CASRQGVRNTIYF,TGTGCCAGCAGGCAAGGGGTCAGAAACACCATATATTTT
TRBD2,TRBJ2-3,.,TRBV24-1,CATLADSTDTQYF,TGTGCCACTCTAGCGGACAGCACAGATACGCAGTATTTT
.,TRBJ2-7,few,TRBV6-5,CASSYSLPAYEQYF,TGTGCCAGCAGTTACTCGTTGCCAGCCTACGAGCAGTACTTC
TRBD1,TRBJ1-5,.,TRBV5-6,CASSLAGQGASQPQHF,TGTGCCAGCAGCTTGGCCGGACAGGGGGCTAGTCAGCCCCAGCATTTT
.,TRBJ2-2,many,TRBV14,CASSLNPVRGLGTGELFF,TGTGCCAGCAGCCTAAACCCGGTTCGGGGTCTTGGGACCGGGGAGCTGTTTTTT
.,TRBJ1-3,.,TRBV28,CASSRVKAGPSSGNTIYF,TGTGCCAGCAGTCGGGTCAAGGCGGGACCGAGCTCTGGAAACACCATATATTTT
.,TRBJ1-2,.,TRBV6-5,CASSRGGRSTYGYTF,TGTGCCAGCAGTAGGGGTGGCAGGAGCACCTATGGCTACACCTTC
TRBD2,TRBJ2-2,once,TRBV19,CASSDGLAGTGELFF,TGTGCCAGTAGTGATGGACTAGCGGGCACCGGGGAGCTGTTTTTT
.,TRBJ1-4,.,TRBV2,CASILTVNEKLFF,TGTGCCAGCATCTTGACAGTTAATGAAAAACTGTTTTTT
.,TRBJ2-3,.,TRBV5-1,CASSLAPGADTQYF,TGCGCCAGCAGCTTGGCCCCGGGAGCAGATACGCAGTATTTT
TRBD1,TRBJ1-1,.,TRBV5-4,CASSFGGGNTEAFF,TGTGCCAGCAGCTTCGGAGGGGGCAACACTGAAGCTTTCTTT
TRBD2,TRBJ2-1,once,TRBV5-4,CASSLASGIGSYNEQFF,TGTGCCAGCAGCTTGGCTAGCGGGATTGGCTCCTACAATGAGCAGTTCTTC
.,TRBJ1-2,few,TRBV18,CASSPGSRGYTF,TGTGCCAGCTCACCCGGGTCCCGTGGCTACACCTTC
.,TRBJ2-7,.,TRBV6-6,CASSYRVTDYEQYF,TGTGCCAGCAGTTACCGGGTGACAGACTACGAGCAGTACTTC
.,TRBJ1-1,.,TRBV2,CASSPAGGLIEAFF,TGTGCCAGCAGCCCCGCGGGGGGCCTTATTGAAGCTTTCTTT
.,TRBJ1-2,.,TRBV30,CAWSSRGNRGYTF,TGTGCCTGGAGTTCCAGGGGAAATAGGGGCTACACCTTC
.,TRBJ1-3,.,TRBV14,CASSPGAGSGNTIYF,TGTGCCAGCAGCCCAGGGGCAGGGTCTGGAAACACCATATATTTT
TRBD1,TRBJ1-2,.,TRBV28,CASTGGQANYGYTF,TGTGCCAGCACCGGGGGACAGGCCAACTATGGCTACACCTTC
TRBD2,TRBJ2-1,.,TRBV9,CASSPETSGRYNEQFF,TGTGCCAGCAGCCCAGAGACGAGCGGGAGGTACAATGAGCAGTTCTTC
TRBD1,TRBJ1-1,.,TRBV9,CASSVRGQGGTEAFF,TGTGCCAGCAGCGTCCGTGGACAGGGAGGCACTGAAGCTTTCTTT
.,TRBJ1-5,.,TRBV28,CASTQELQPQHF,TGTGCCAGCACTCAAGAACTTCAGCCCCAGCATTTT
.,TRBJ2-7,.,TRBV7-8,CASSPDSFYEQYF,TGTGCCAGCAGCCCGGACAGTTTTTACGAGCAGTACTTC
.,TRBJ2-3,few,TRBV19,CASSPTLGRDLYF,TGTGCCAGTAGTCCCACCCTCGGGAGAGACCTATATTTT
.,TRBJ1-1,.,TRBV27,CASSLSVNTEAFF,TGTGCCAGCAGTTTATCCGTGAACACTGAAGCTTTCTTT
TRBD2,TRBJ2-3,.,TRBV15,CATSRAVTSDLYDTQYF,TGTGCCACCAGCAGAGCCGTGACTAGCGACCTCTATGATACGCAGTATTTT
.,TRBJ2-1,.,TRBV6-5,CASSRRESYNEQFF,TGTGCCAGCAGTCGTCGGGAGTCCTACAATGAGCAGTTCTTC
.,TRBJ2-1,.,TRBV4-2,CASSQDGRSTGEQFF,TGTGCCAGCAGCCAAGATGGGAGGAGTACAGGAGAGCAGTTCTTC
.,TRBJ1-2,.,TRBV5-6,CASSFRANYGYTF,TGTGCCAGCAGCTTCCGAGCTAACTATGGCTACACCTTC
TRBD1,TRBJ2-5,.,TRBV4-2,CASSQALGTGSGTQYF,TGTGCCAGCAGCCAAGCATTGGGGACAGGGAGCGGGACCCAGTACTTC
.,TRBJ2-1,.,TRBV7-3,CASSPFPTDDEQFF,TGTGCCAGCAGCCCTTTCCCAACAGACGATGAGCAGTTCTTC
TRBD1,TRBJ1-5,.,TRBV7-2,CASSVETGVGQPQHF,TGTGCCAGCAGCGTAGAGACAGGGGTCGGGCAGCCCCAGCATTTT
TRBD2,TRBJ2-1,.,TRBV20-1,CSASFLAGGPDEQFF,TGCAGTGCTAGTTTTCTAGCGGGAGGGCCGGATGAGCAGTTCTTC
.,TRBJ2-3,.,TRBV15,CATSILSGEDTQYF,TGTGCCACCAGCATCTTGTCGGGGGAGGATACGCAGTATTTT
.,TRBJ1-2,.,TRBV7-9,CASSPGANYGYTF,TGTGCCAGCAGTCCGGGGGCTAACTATGGCTACACCTTC
.,TRBJ2-7,.,TRBV2,CASSGSDSYEQYF,TGTGCCAGCAGTGGGTCCGACAGCTACGAGCAGTACTTC
TRBD1,TRBJ2-2,.,TRBV4-1,CASSPLSHTGVIAGELFF,TGCGCCAGCAGCCCCCTTTCCCATACAGGGGTAATCGCCGGGGAGCTGTTTTTT
TRBD2,TRBJ2-7,.,TRBV3-1/TRBV3-2,CASSRYSSGRVSAEQYF,TGTGCCAGCAGCCGGTATAGTAGCGGGAGGGTTTCGGCCGAGCAGTACTTC
.,TRBJ1-5,.,TRBV28,CASSLPTGQPQHF,TGTGCCAGCAGTTTACCGACAGGCCAGCCCCAGCATTTT
TRBD1,TRBJ1-2,once,TRBV5-1,CASSLGQGANGYTF,TGCGCCAGCAGCTTGGGTCAGGGGGCTAATGGCTACACCTTC
.,TRBJ1-2,.,TRBV7-9,CASSLGQSYGYTF,TGTGCCAGCAGCTTAGGACAGTCCTATGGCTACACCTTC
.,TRBJ1-1,.,TRBV6-1,CASSEWGQGTEAFF,TGTGCCAGCAGTGAGTGGGGGCAGGGCACTGAAGCTTTCTTT